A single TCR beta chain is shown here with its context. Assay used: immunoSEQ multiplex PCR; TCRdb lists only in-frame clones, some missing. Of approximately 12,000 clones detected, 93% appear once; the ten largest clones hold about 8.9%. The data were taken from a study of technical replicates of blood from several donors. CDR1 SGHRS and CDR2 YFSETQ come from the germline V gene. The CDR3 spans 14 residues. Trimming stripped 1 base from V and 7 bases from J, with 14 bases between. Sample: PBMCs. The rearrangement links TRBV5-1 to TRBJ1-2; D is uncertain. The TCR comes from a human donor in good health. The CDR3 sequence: CASSLSPDSSGYTF. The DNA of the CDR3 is TGCGCCAGCAGCTTGTCGCCCGACTCCAGTGGCTACACCTTC.